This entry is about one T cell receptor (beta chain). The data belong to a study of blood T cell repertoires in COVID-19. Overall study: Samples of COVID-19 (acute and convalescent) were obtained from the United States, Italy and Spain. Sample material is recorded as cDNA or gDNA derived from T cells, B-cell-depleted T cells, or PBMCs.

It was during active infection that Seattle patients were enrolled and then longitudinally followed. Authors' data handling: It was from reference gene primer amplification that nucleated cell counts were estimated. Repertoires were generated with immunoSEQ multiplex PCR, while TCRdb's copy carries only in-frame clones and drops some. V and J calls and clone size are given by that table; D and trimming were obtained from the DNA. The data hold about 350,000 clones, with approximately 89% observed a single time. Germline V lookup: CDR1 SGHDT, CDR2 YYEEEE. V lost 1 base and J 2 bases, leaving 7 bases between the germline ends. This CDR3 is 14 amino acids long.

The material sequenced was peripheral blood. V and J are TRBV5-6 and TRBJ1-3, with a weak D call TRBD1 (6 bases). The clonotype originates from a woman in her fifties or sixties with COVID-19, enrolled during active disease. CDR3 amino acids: CASSLRTAGNTIYF. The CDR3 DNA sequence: TGTGCCAGCAGCTTGAGGACAGCTGGAAACACCATATATTTT.